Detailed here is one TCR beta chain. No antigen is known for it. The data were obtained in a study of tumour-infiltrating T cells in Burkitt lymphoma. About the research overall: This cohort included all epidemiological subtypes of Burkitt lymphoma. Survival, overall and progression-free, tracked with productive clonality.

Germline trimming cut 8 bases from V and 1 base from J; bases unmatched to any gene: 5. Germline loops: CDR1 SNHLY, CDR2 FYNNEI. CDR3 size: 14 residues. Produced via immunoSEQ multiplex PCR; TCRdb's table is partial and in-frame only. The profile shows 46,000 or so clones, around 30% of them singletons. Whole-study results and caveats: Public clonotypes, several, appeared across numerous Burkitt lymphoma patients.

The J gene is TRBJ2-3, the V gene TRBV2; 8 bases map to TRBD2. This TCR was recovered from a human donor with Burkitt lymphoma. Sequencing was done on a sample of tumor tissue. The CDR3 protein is CASVWRGGTDTQYF. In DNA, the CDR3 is TGTGCCAGCGTTTGGCGGGGGGGCACAGATACGCAGTATTTT.